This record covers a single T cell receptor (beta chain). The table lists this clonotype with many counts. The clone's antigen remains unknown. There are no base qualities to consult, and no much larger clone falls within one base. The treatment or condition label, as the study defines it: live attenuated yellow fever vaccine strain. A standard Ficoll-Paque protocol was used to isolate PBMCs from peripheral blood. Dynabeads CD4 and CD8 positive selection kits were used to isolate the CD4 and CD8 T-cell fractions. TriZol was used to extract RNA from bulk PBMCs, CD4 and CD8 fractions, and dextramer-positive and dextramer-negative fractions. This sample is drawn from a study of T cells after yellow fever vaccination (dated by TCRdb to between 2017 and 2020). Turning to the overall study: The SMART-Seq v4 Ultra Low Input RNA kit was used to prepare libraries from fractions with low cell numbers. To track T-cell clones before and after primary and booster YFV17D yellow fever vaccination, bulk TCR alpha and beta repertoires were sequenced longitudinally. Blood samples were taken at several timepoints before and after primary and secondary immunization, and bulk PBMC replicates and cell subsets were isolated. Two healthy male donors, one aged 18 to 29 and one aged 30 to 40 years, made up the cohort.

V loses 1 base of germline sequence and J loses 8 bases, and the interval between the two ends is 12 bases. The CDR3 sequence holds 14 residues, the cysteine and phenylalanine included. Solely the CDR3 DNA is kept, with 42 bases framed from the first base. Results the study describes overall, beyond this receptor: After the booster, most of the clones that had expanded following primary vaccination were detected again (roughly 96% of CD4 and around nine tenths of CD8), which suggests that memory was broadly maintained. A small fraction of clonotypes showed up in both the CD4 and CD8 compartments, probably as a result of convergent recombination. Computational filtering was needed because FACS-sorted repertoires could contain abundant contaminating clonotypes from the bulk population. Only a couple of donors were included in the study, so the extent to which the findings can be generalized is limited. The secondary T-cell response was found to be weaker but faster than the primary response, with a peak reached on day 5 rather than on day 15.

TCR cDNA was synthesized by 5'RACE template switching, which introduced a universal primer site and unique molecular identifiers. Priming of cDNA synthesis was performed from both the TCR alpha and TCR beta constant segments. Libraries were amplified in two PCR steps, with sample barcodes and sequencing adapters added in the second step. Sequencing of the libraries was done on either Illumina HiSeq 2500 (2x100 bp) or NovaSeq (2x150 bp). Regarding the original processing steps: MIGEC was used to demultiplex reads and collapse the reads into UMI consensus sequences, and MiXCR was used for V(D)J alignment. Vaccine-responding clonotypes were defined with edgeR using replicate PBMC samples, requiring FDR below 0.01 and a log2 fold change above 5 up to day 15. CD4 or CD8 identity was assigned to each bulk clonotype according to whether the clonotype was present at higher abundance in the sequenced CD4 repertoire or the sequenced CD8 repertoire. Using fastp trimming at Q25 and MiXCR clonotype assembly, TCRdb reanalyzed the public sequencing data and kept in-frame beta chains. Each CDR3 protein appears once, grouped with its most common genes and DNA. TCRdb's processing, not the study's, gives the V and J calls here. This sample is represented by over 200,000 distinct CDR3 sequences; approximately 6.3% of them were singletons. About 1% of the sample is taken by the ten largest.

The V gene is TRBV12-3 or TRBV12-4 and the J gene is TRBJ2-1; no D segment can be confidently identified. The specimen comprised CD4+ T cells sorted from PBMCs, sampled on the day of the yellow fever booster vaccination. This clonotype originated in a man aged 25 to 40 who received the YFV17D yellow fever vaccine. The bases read TGTGCCAGCAGTTTAGGGCAGCTTCGGTATGAGCAGTTCTTC. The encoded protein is CASSLGQLRYEQFF.